This T cell receptor (beta chain) emerged from a study of cytomegalovirus exposure and HLA in healthy donors. Regarding the study as a whole: A later examination showed that TCR association rates differed by HLA locus, with DRB1 most and HLA-C fewest.

A note on this clone: Its antigen is not identified.

Vbeta (60) and Jbeta (13) primers were used in the PCR. The repertoire was sequenced with immunoSEQ multiplex PCR; TCRdb's copy has only in-frame clones and lacks some. Found here are 190,000 or so clones, around 86% of them singletons; the top ten hold under 7.5%. CDR1 is MDHEN, CDR2 SYDVKM, per germline. J lost 4 bases, V lost 5 bases, and 8 bases had no gene match. The CDR3 has 15 residues. V is TRBV28 and J is TRBJ1-2, with 9 bases aligning to TRBD1. The material sequenced was PBMCs. The TCR originated in a woman aged 50 to 60 in good health and CMV-seropositive. The CDR3: CASSIPGQGLYGYTF. As DNA, the CDR3 is TGTGCCAGCAGTATACCGGGACAGGGACTCTATGGCTACACCTTC.